The text below deals with one T cell receptor (beta chain). Its antigen remains unknown. These data are taken from a study of cytomegalovirus exposure and HLA in healthy donors. Study overall: Early on, a data release was issued that held about 85 million unique TCRs from HLA-typed donors. Caucasian-associated ancestry cluster membership applied to 75% to 85% of a few hundred genotyped donors. Study findings and constraints: According to the study, roughly 160 TCR beta chains were cytomegalovirus-associated.

The length of the CDR3 is 15 residues. V lost 0 bases and J lost 6; bases outside the gene matches: 4. Germline lookup yields CDR1 SGHRS and CDR2 YFSETQ. Amplification used 60 Vbeta primers and 13 Jbeta primers. The repertoire was sequenced with immunoSEQ multiplex PCR; TCRdb's copy has only in-frame clones and lacks some. The sample includes 30,000 to 45,000 clones, more than 80% seen only once; the top ten take approximately 10%. These donors counted as nominally healthy when sampled, but unrecorded immune exposures were likely. Sequenced: PBMCs. This sequence joins TRBV5-1 and TRBJ2-2; TRBD1 matches 8 bases. This TCR came from a woman aged 40 to 50 in good health and CMV-seropositive. CDR3 in amino acids: CASSLVQGAAGELFF. CDR3 bases: TGCGCCAGCAGCTTGGTGCAGGGGGCGGCCGGGGAGCTGTTTTTT.